This paragraph covers one T cell receptor (beta chain) sequence. The CDR3 contains 18 residues. CDR1 is GTSNPN and CDR2 is SVGIG in the germline V gene (reference sequence). Using the 5' RACE reads, TCRdb records one entry per CDR3 protein without DNA. The table lists 90,000 to 130,000 distinct CDR3 sequences, with 18% in the top ten. These data come from a study of T cells expressing NK-cell markers. The chain recombines TRBV30 with TRBJ2-1; TCRdb's assignment of TRBD2 cannot be checked, as there is no DNA. Sequences were obtained from blood T cells: a sorted CD56 or NKG2C T cell subset, CD4+ or CD8+ T cells, or bulk PBMC T cells (not recorded which). This clonotype originated in a woman aged 18 to 75 in good health. The chain's CDR3 is CAWSVSLAAQDGYNEQFF.